A selection of T cell receptor beta chains follows, all from one sample in a study of CXCR3 chemokines and chemotherapy response in bladder cancer. TCRdb independently ran MiXCR on the PCR reads; one entry per CDR3 protein. The sample records approximately 3,000 distinct CDR3 sequences, under 20% being singletons. Specimen collection occurred from a patient whose treatment included neoadjuvant chemotherapy. These receptors were obtained from a human donor with bladder cancer that did not respond to neoadjuvant chemotherapy. CDR3s include the opening cysteine and the closing phenylalanine or tryptophan. The D gene is left open where the match is weak. Size is stated for part of the rows, as once, few or many counts, or as a class when the clone is expanded.

V gene,D gene,CDR3 length,clone size,J gene,CDR3 DNA,CDR3 protein
TRBV7-2,NA,15,medium-sized,TRBJ2-5,TGTGCCTCCACCCTCGATCAGGGGGGATCTGAGACCCAGTACTTC,CASTLDQGGSETQYF
TRBV20-1,TRBD2,16,many,TRBJ2-1,TGCAGTGCTAGCTTCACTCTAGCGGGGGATATTAGTGAGCAGTTCTTC,CSASFTLAGDISEQFF
TRBV20-1,TRBD2,15,many,TRBJ2-2,TGCAGTGCGCCGCTAGCGGGGAGGAACACCGGGGAGCTGTTTTTT,CSAPLAGRNTGELFF
TRBV11-2,NA,13,NA,TRBJ2-5,TGTGCCAGCCCCGACTGGAGGCCAGAGACCCAGTACTTC,CASPDWRPETQYF
TRBV5-6,NA,12,many,TRBJ1-1,TGTGCCAGCAGCCGGACAGCTGCTGAAGCTTTCTTT,CASSRTAAEAFF
TRBV10-3,TRBD2,15,medium-sized,TRBJ2-2,TGTGCCATCAGTGAGGGGGGGGATCCCACCGGGGAGCTGTTTTTT,CAISEGGDPTGELFF
TRBV29-1,NA,13,medium-sized,TRBJ1-2,TGCAGCGTTTTATCTCCCGAGGGCTATGGCTACACCTTC,CSVLSPEGYGYTF
TRBV11-3,TRBD1,15,many,TRBJ2-1,TGTGCCAGCAGCCGCAGACAGGGAACCTACAATGAGCAGTTCTTC,CASSRRQGTYNEQFF
TRBV19,NA,15,large,TRBJ1-5,TGTGCCAGTAGCCCTACAGGGTCGGGCAATCAGCCCCAGCATTTT,CASSPTGSGNQPQHF
TRBV18,NA,15,medium-sized,TRBJ1-5,TGTGCCAGCTCACCACAAGCCGTCGGTGACCAGCCCCAGCATTTT,CASSPQAVGDQPQHF
TRBV18,TRBD1,15,medium-sized,TRBJ1-4,TGTGCCAGCTCGTCCGGGACAGGGGCAGAGGAAAAACTGTTTTTT,CASSSGTGAEEKLFF
TRBV18,NA,13,medium-sized,TRBJ1-1,TGTGCCAGCTCACCGGCAGAGGGCACTGAAGCTTTCTTT,CASSPAEGTEAFF
TRBV20-1,NA,15,many,TRBJ2-1,TGCAGTGCTAGAGATTTTTCCGGGGTAGGTAATGAGCAGTTCTTC,CSARDFSGVGNEQFF
TRBV6-1,NA,13,medium-sized,TRBJ1-5,TGTGCCAGCAGTGTACAGGGAAATCAGCCCCAGCATTTT,CASSVQGNQPQHF
TRBV30,NA,15,medium-sized,TRBJ1-1,TGTGCCTGGAGTGTATCTTACGAGATGAACACTGAAGCTTTCTTT,CAWSVSYEMNTEAFF
TRBV7-3,NA,17,many,TRBJ2-2,TGTGCCAGCAGCTTTCCACCCGGGGATTCCCTTCCCGGGGAGCTGTTTTTT,CASSFPPGDSLPGELFF
TRBV12-5,NA,14,many,TRBJ2-5,TGTGCTAGTGGTTTGGGCCTACCGGGTGAGACCCAGTACTTC,CASGLGLPGETQYF
TRBV10-3,TRBD2,13,medium-sized,TRBJ2-1,TGTGCCATCAGCTACGGGGGGTACAATGAGCAGTTCTTC,CAISYGGYNEQFF
TRBV2,NA,13,many,TRBJ1-6,TGTGCCGCGTCGAGGGGGAGGGATTCACCCCTCCACTTT,CAASRGRDSPLHF
TRBV7-9,NA,12,many,TRBJ2-6,TGTGCCAGCAGCTCTGGGGCCAACGTCCTGACTTTC,CASSSGANVLTF
TRBV5-4,NA,14,medium-sized,TRBJ1-6,TGTGCCAGCAGGGAATGGGGGGGTCGGTCACCCCTCCACTTT,CASREWGGRSPLHF
TRBV7-9,NA,12,medium-sized,TRBJ1-1,TGTGCCAGCACCATGGGGGACACTGAAGCTTTCTTT,CASTMGDTEAFF
TRBV2,TRBD2,17,many,TRBJ2-7,TGTGCCAGCAGGGCTAGGACTAGCGCTATGAGCTCCTACGAGCAGTACTTC,CASRARTSAMSSYEQYF
TRBV12-3/TRBV12-4,NA,14,many,TRBJ1-5,TGTGCCAGCAGGTCCGGCAACAGGGCCCAGCCCCAGCATTTT,CASRSGNRAQPQHF
TRBV6-5,NA,15,NA,TRBJ1-2,TGTGCCAGCAGTAGGGCTTCCGGGGCCCACAATGGCTACACCTTC,CASSRASGAHNGYTF
TRBV5-6,TRBD1,14,medium-sized,TRBJ2-7,TGTGCCAGCAGCTGGGGACAGATCTCCTACGAGCAGTACTTC,CASSWGQISYEQYF
TRBV14,NA,17,many,TRBJ2-1,TGTGCCAGCAGCCCCCTGGGGTCACCGAGCTCCTACAATGAGCAGTTCTTC,CASSPLGSPSSYNEQFF
TRBV6-5,TRBD2,14,medium-sized,TRBJ2-3,TGTGCCAGCAGGGAAGCGGGGGGAAAAGATACGCAGTATTTT,CASREAGGKDTQYF
TRBV27,NA,15,medium-sized,TRBJ1-1,TGTGCCAGCAGTTCCAGGACTCTTCTGGACACTGAAGCTTTCTTT,CASSSRTLLDTEAFF
TRBV9,NA,15,many,TRBJ2-1,TGTGCCAGCAGCGTAGATTATCGAAAGTACAATGAGCAGTTCTTC,CASSVDYRKYNEQFF
TRBV15,NA,13,many,TRBJ2-7,TGTGCCACCAGCAGAGACCAGAAGGGGCAGCAGTACTTC,CATSRDQKGQQYF